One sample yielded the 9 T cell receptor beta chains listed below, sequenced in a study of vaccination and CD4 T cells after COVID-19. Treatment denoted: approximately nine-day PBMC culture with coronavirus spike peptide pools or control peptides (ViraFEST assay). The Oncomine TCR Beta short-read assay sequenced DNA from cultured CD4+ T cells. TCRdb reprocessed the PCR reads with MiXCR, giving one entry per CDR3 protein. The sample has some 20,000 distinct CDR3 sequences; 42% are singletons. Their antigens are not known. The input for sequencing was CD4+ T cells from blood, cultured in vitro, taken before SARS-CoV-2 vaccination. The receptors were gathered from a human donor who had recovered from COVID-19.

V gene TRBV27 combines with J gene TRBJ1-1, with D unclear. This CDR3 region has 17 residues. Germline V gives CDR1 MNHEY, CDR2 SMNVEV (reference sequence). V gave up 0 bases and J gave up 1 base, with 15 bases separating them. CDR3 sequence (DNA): TGTGCCAGCAGTTTATCATTTCCCCTTATAGGGAACACTGAAGCTTTCTTT. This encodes CASSLSFPLIGNTEAFF.

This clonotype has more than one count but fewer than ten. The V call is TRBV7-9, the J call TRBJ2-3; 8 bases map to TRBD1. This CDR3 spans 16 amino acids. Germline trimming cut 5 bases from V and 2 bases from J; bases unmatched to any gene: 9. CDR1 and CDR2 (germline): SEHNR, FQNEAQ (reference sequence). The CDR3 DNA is TGTGCCAGCAGCCCCGGGACAGGTGAATTCACAGATACGCAGTATTTT. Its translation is CASSPGTGEFTDTQYF.

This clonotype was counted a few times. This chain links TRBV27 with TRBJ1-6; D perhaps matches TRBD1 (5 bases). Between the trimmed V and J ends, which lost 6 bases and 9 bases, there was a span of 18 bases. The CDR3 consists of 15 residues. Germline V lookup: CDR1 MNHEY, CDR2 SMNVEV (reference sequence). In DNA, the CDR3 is TGTGCCAGCAGGCTCCAATCAGGGCCCTCTTCACCCCTCCACTTT. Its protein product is CASRLQSGPSSPLHF.

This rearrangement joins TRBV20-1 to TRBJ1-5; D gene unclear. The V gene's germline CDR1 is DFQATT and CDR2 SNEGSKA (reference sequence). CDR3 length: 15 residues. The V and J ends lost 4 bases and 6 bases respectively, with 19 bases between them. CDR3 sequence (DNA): TGCAGTGCTAAAAAAGGGCCCGATGCCCTTCAGCCCCAGCATTTT. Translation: CSAKKGPDALQPQHF.

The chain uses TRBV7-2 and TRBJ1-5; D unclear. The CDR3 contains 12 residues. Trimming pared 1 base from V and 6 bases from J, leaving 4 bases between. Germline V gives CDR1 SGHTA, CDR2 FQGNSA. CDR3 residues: CASSLGSQPQHF. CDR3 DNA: TGTGCCAGCAGCTTAGGCTCTCAGCCCCAGCATTTT.

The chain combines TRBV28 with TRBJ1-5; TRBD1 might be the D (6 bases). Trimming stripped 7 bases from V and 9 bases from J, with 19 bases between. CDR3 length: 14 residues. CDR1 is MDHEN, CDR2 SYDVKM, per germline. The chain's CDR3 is CASKLGGPSWPQHF. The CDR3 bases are TGTGCCAGCAAACTGGGGGGGCCAAGTTGGCCCCAGCATTTT.

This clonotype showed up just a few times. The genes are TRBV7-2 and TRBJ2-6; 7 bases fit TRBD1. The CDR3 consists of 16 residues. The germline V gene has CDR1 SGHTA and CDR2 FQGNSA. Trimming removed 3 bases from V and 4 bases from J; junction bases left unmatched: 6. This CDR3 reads CASSFVGGGGANVLTF. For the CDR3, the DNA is TGTGCCAGCAGCTTCGTAGGGGGCGGCGGGGCCAACGTCCTGACTTTC.

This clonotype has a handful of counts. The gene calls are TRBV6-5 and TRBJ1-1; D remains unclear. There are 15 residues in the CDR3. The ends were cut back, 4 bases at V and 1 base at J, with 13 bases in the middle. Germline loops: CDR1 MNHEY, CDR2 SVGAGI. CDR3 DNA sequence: TGTGCCAGCAGTTTATTTGGACGGCCGAACACTGAAGCTTTCTTT. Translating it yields CASSLFGRPNTEAFF.

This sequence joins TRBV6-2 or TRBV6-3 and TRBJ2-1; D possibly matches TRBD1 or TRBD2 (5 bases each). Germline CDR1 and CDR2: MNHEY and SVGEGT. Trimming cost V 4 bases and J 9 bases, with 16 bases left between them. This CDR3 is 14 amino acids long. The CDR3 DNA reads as TGTGCCAGCAGTTCCGGGACCCCGAAGGGTGAGCAGTTCTTC. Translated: CASSSGTPKGEQFF.